Included here is one T cell receptor beta chain sequence, with context. CDR3 length: 14 residues. Trimming cost V 7 bases and J 5 bases; bases outside gene matches: 5. CDR1 is SGHTA, CDR2 FQGNSA, per germline. These data are taken from a study of blood T cell repertoires in COVID-19. Across the whole study: Samples of COVID-19 (acute and convalescent) were obtained from the United States, Italy and Spain. PBMCs, B-cell-depleted T cells, or T cells provided the cDNA or gDNA that made up the material.

Assay: immunoSEQ multiplex PCR; the TCRdb copy retains only in-frame clones and omits some. The sample lists fewer than 200,000 clones; roughly 85% were seen once. The rearrangement joins TRBV7-2 to TRBJ2-1; 10 bases map to TRBD2. The TCR was taken from an older woman with acute or convalescent COVID-19. The sequencing sample was made of peripheral blood. CDR3 region: CASNIGLADNEQFF. CDR3 sequence (DNA): TGTGCCAGCAACATTGGACTAGCGGACAATGAGCAGTTCTTC.